Listed below are T cell receptor beta chains from one sample, sequenced in a study of CD8 T cells in Susac syndrome. TCRdb reprocessed the immunoSEQ multiplex PCR reads with MiXCR, giving one entry per CDR3 protein. Among 150,000 to 200,000 distinct CDR3 sequences, roughly 94% were seen once, and the ten largest hold approximately 0.11%. Input material: CD4+ T cells from PBMCs. Source of these receptors: a human donor with Susac syndrome. The conserved cysteine and the conserved F or W are not part of the CDR3 here. The order of the fields is J gene, V gene, CDR3 protein.

>TRBJ2-1|TRBV20-1
SASVGGRYNEQF
>TRBJ1-4|TRBV5-4
ASSLGREKLF
>TRBJ2-6|TRBV5-1
ASSRRTVSGANVLT
>TRBJ1-2|TRBV5-6
ASSRGEFYGYT
>TRBJ1-2|TRBV3-1
ASSKATNYGYT
>TRBJ1-1|TRBV12-3/TRBV12-4
ASNVGLSDTEAF
>TRBJ1-6|TRBV5-1
ASSLEGGNSPLH
>TRBJ2-3|TRBV20-1
SARPGPGDRDTQY
>TRBJ1-2|TRBV15
ATSRDLDGFNGYT
>TRBJ2-7|TRBV7-2
ASSSRQGAY
>TRBJ2-1|TRBV4-2
ASSHTVAGGSYNEQF
>TRBJ2-5|TRBV29-1
SVLRDRARETQY
>TRBJ2-7|TRBV5-1
ASSPSSGGPYEQY
>TRBJ2-4|TRBV5-1
ASSADSKKNIQY
>TRBJ1-1|TRBV5-1
ASSSATRNTEAF
>TRBJ1-2|TRBV5-1
ASSTTSGTGRGYT
>TRBJ2-3|TRBV20-1
SAPTGTRGLTDTQY
>TRBJ2-7|TRBV25-1
ASSGWGGAYEQY
>TRBJ1-1|TRBV20-1
SVIQGSYTEAF
>TRBJ1-5|TRBV7-9
ASTAGTIPNQPQH
>TRBJ2-5|TRBV4-3
ASSQAPDGYQETQY
>TRBJ2-5|TRBV11-1
ASSLGQRETQY
>TRBJ2-3|TRBV29-1
SGGDRSTDTQY